Listed here are 29 T cell receptor beta chains from one sample, sequenced in a study of OX40 agonist ivuxolimab in advanced cancers. TCRdb keeps only in-frame clones here, not all; method: immunoSEQ multiplex PCR. Of around 45,000 clones in the sample, roughly nine tenths were seen once. Sequences were derived from CD4+ or CD8+ T cells sorted from blood, sampled in a trial of the OX40 agonist ivuxolimab. The receptors shown here come from an adult with an advanced solid tumor such as melanoma, head and neck, liver or kidney cancer.

The V and J genes are TRBV4-3 and TRBJ2-7; the match to TRBD2 covers 13 bases. This CDR3 is 18 amino acids long. CDR1 and CDR2 (germline): LGHNA, YSLEER. V was clipped by 0 bases and J by 4 bases; unmatched bases: 9. The CDR3 protein is CASSQDETSGRQDYEQYF. DNA of the CDR3: TGCGCCAGCAGCCAAGATGAGACTAGCGGGAGGCAGGATTACGAGCAGTACTTC.

The V and J genes are TRBV2 and TRBJ2-7, with D perhaps TRBD2 (6 bases). V was clipped by 1 base and J by 1 base, with 17 bases between them. The CDR3 sequence is 17 residues long. Germline V CDR1 and CDR2: SNHLY, FYNNEI. CDR3 amino acids: CASSEGPGDVFSYEQYF. CDR3 in DNA: TGTGCCAGCAGTGAAGGTCCGGGGGACGTTTTTTCCTACGAGCAGTACTTC.

The J gene is TRBJ2-1, the V gene TRBV5-1; 13 bases map to TRBD2. This CDR3 has 18 amino acids. Germline values: CDR1 SGHRS, CDR2 YFSETQ. Trimming removed 3 bases from V and 1 base from J; junction bases left unmatched: 7. The CDR3 sequence: CASSSRLAGGLSYNEQFF. CDR3 bases: TGCGCCAGCAGCTCCCGACTAGCGGGGGGCCTTTCCTACAATGAGCAGTTCTTC.

Written as DNA, the CDR3 is TGTGCCAGCAGCACCAGGGTGTATGGCTACACCTTC. As protein: CASSTRVYGYTF. The rearrangement joins TRBV9 to TRBJ1-2, with a tentative D call TRBD1 (5 bases). The CDR3 sequence is 12 residues long. The germline V and J ends were trimmed by 4 bases and 5 bases, with 9 bases remaining between them. The germline V gene encodes CDR1 SGDLS and CDR2 YYNGEE.

The chain joins TRBV2 to TRBJ1-2, with unresolved D. The V end was cut by 2 bases, the J end by 4 bases, with 14 bases between. The V gene's germline CDR1 is SNHLY and CDR2 FYNNEI. This CDR3 contains 15 residues. The CDR3 DNA follows: TGTGCCAGCAGTGAAAGTGTACAGCCCCTCTATGGCTACACCTTC. This gives the protein CASSESVQPLYGYTF.

The J gene is TRBJ2-7, the V gene TRBV30, with D unresolved. Germline CDR1 and CDR2: GTSNPN and SVGIG (reference sequence). With 5 bases removed from V and 1 base from J, the gap between germline ends came to 12 bases. The CDR3 is 13 amino acids. CDR3 sequence (DNA): TGTGCCTGGCGTTTACCGCGGTCCTACGAGCAGTACTTC. Protein sequence: CAWRLPRSYEQYF.

To note about this clone: Other DNA sequences within the sample encode an identical CDR3. The gene calls are TRBV6-6 and TRBJ2-3; 7 bases map to TRBD1. The CDR3 totals 13 residues. CDR1 and CDR2 from the germline V gene are MNHNY and SVGAGI (reference sequence). After removal of 6 bases from V and 3 bases from J, the junction contained 3 bases not matched to a gene. This CDR3 reads CASREQGTDTQYF. DNA of the CDR3: TGTGCCAGCAGGGAACAGGGGACAGATACGCAGTATTTT.

The sample holds a few counts of this clone. The J gene is TRBJ2-2, the V gene TRBV10-3; TRBD1 aligns across 7 bases. Trimming removed 4 bases from V and 7 bases from J; junction bases left unmatched: 6. From germline, CDR1 is ENHRY and CDR2 SYGVKD. The CDR3 is made up of 14 amino acids. CDR3 nucleotide sequence: TGTGCCATCAGTGGCCGGGACAGAGACGGGGAGCTGTTTTTT. Protein: CAISGRDRDGELFF.

In the case of this clone: At one end, the junction sequence differs from germline, possibly due to a read error. The chain is built from TRBV29-1 and TRBJ2-1; 10 bases are shared with TRBD1. This CDR3 has 14 amino acids. CDR1 SQVTM and CDR2 ANQGSEA come from the germline V gene. Written as DNA, the CDR3 is TGCAGCGTAGAAGGCGGGACAGGGGTATATGAGCAGTTCTTC. It encodes CSVEGGTGVYEQFF.

This chain uses TRBV6-5 with TRBJ1-2; D gene unclear. Trimming stripped 1 base from V and 2 bases from J, with 8 bases between. This CDR3 region has 14 residues. Per the germline V gene, CDR1 is MNHEY and CDR2 is SVGAGI. The DNA of the CDR3 is TGTGCCAGCAGTTACTTAGGGCAGAACTATGGCTACACCTTC. Translation gives CASSYLGQNYGYTF.

The CDR3, as DNA: TGTGCCAGCGGGGAACTCCGGGGGGAATACAATGAGCAGTTCTTC. Its translation: CASGELRGEYNEQFF. The chain combines TRBV7-9 with TRBJ2-1; 7 nucleotides match TRBD2. This CDR3 contains 15 residues. CDR1 is SEHNR, CDR2 FQNEAQ, per germline (reference sequence). V shed 8 bases, J shed 4 bases, and the junction held 11 bases outside the gene matches.

The DNA of the CDR3 is TGTGCCAGCAGTTTTAGTAGCCTCGACGTCGAGCAGTACGTC. Translating gives CASSFSSLDVEQYV. This chain joins TRBV28 and TRBJ2-7; D is unclear. V was trimmed by 3 bases and J by 6 bases, leaving 15 bases between them. CDR3 length equals 14 residues. Germline V gene sequence: CDR1 MDHEN, CDR2 SYDVKM.

V usage is TRBV19 and J usage is TRBJ2-1, with TRBD1 matching over 11 bases. Germline trimming cut 3 bases from V and 7 bases from J; bases unmatched to any gene: 5. The germline CDR1 and CDR2 sequences are LNHDA and SQIVND (reference sequence). The CDR3 contains 15 residues. The CDR3 reads CASSMDRGQGNEQFF. The CDR3 coding sequence is TGTGCCAGTAGTATGGACAGGGGGCAGGGTAATGAGCAGTTCTTC.

The chain has TRBV19 and TRBJ2-6; weak D call: TRBD2 (5 bases). This CDR3 has 16 residues. Deletions cut 2 bases from V and 0 bases from J, with 8 bases between. Germline CDR1 reads LNHDA; CDR2 reads SQIVND (reference sequence). Here the CDR3 DNA reads TGTGCCAGTAGTATAAGAGGGTACTCTGGGGCCAACGTCCTGACTTTC. The encoded protein is CASSIRGYSGANVLTF.

V gene TRBV5-5 combines with J gene TRBJ2-5; TRBD2 matches 10 bases. The CDR3 length is 14 residues. The V segment lost 2 bases and the J segment 5 bases; nucleotides outside the gene matches: 3. CDR1 SGHKS and CDR2 YYEKEE come from the germline V gene (reference sequence). The CDR3 reads CASSFASGSETQYF. DNA for the CDR3: TGTGCCAGCAGCTTTGCTAGCGGGAGTGAGACCCAGTACTTC. Looking up the rest from reference TRBV5-5 and TRBJ2-5 gives the full variable domain: DAGVTQSPTHLIKTRGQQVTLRCSPISGHKSVSWYQQVLGQGPQFIFQYYEKEERGRGNFPDRFSARQFPNYSSELNVNALLLGDSALYLCASSFASGSETQYFGPGTRLLVL.

The chain uses TRBV2 and TRBJ2-2; D uncertain. Germline assignment: CDR1 SNHLY and CDR2 FYNNEI. The V end was cut by 3 bases, the J end by 9 bases, with 5 bases between. CDR3 length: 11 residues. The CDR3 bases are TGTGCCAGCAGTGATTCGCGGGAGCTGTTTTTT. Translating it yields CASSDSRELFF.

The chain links TRBV4-1 to TRBJ1-5; D is uncertain. There are 16 residues in the CDR3. Germline-derived CDR1 and CDR2 are MGHRA and YSYEKL. The V gene lost 0 bases and the J gene lost 0 bases, with 9 bases spanning the gap. CDR3 residues: CASSQDSGYSNQPQHF. The DNA for the CDR3 is TGCGCCAGCAGCCAAGATTCAGGCTATAGCAATCAGCCCCAGCATTTT.

V is TRBV19 and J is TRBJ2-7, with a tentative D call TRBD2 (6 bases). The V and J ends lost 5 bases and 6 bases respectively, with 14 bases between them. This CDR3 has 13 amino acids. CDR1 is LNHDA and CDR2 is SQIVND in the germline V gene (reference sequence). CDR3 DNA sequence: TGTGCCAGTAGTCCCTGGGGAGGCGGCGAGCAGTACGTC. Translating gives CASSPWGGGEQYV.

The V and J genes are TRBV4-1 and TRBJ2-3, with no clear D. The CDR3 is 16 residues long. Germline CDR1 MGHRA, CDR2 YSYEKL. The V and J ends lost 1 base and 0 bases respectively, with 11 bases between them. CDR3 sequence reads: CASSQGGGLSTDTQYF. CDR3 sequence (DNA): TGCGCCAGCAGCCAAGGCGGCGGCCTTAGCACAGATACGCAGTATTTT.

J is TRBJ1-1 and V is TRBV27; no clear D. CDR3 size: 14 residues. V lost 7 bases and J 3 bases, leaving 15 bases between the germline ends. Germline V gene sequence: CDR1 MNHEY, CDR2 SMNVEV (reference sequence). Written as DNA, the CDR3 is TGTGCCAGCACCCCTACCCATGCGGACACTGAAGCTTTCTTT. As protein: CASTPTHADTEAFF.

The V call is TRBV7-2, the J call TRBJ2-1; 8 bases agree with TRBD2. This CDR3 has 15 residues. Germline V gene lookup returns CDR1 SGHTA and CDR2 FQGNSA. The J segment lost 9 bases and the V segment lost 4 bases, leaving 11 bases of the junction unmatched. The CDR3 sequence is CASSSPWEREREQFF. The CDR3 DNA reads TGTGCCAGCAGCTCCCCATGGGAGCGGGAGCGTGAGCAGTTCTTC.

This clone has just one count. The chain combines TRBV6-5 with TRBJ1-1, with TRBD1 matching 9 bases. The length of the CDR3 is 15 residues. Germline trimming cut 2 bases from V and 1 base from J; bases unmatched to any gene: 2. CDR1 is MNHEY and CDR2 is SVGAGI in the germline V gene. CDR3 loop: CASSYRTGANTEAFF. CDR3 in DNA: TGTGCCAGCAGTTACAGGACAGGGGCGAACACTGAAGCTTTCTTT.

The chain carries TRBV19 and TRBJ1-2, with D unclear. Looked up from germline, CDR1 is LNHDA and CDR2 is SQIVND (reference sequence). Trimming removed 9 bases at V and 3 bases at J, with 8 bases between. The CDR3 sequence is 11 residues long. DNA of the CDR3: TGTGCCAGCGAAACGGACTATGGCTACACCTTC. This translates into CASETDYGYTF.

The V and J genes are TRBV27 and TRBJ2-7; the match to TRBD1 covers 7 bases. Unmatched junction bases numbered 12, after V lost 4 bases and J lost 3 bases. The CDR3 loop spans 16 amino acids. Germline V CDR1 and CDR2: MNHEY, SMNVEV (reference sequence). This chain's CDR3 is CASSSIQGTPFYEQYV. The CDR3 bases are TGTGCCAGCAGTTCCATACAGGGGACCCCCTTCTACGAGCAGTACGTC.

The chain carries TRBV5-1 and TRBJ1-1, with no clear D. Germline CDR1 and CDR2: SGHRS and YFSETQ. The germline V and J ends were trimmed by 0 bases and 4 bases, with 7 bases remaining between them. This CDR3 is 13 amino acids long. CDR3 DNA: TGCGCCAGCAGCTTGGGGGCCAGCACTGAAGCTTTCTTT. This codes for CASSLGASTEAFF.

This clone has just one count. The chain is built from TRBV19 and TRBJ2-1, with 7 bases aligning to TRBD2. CDR1 is LNHDA, CDR2 SQIVND, per germline (reference sequence). The trim removed 2 bases at V and 3 bases at J, leaving 4 bases unmatched. CDR3 length: 15 residues. CDR3: CASSISLAVYNEQFF. In DNA form, the CDR3 reads TGTGCCAGTAGTATAAGTCTAGCGGTCTACAATGAGCAGTTCTTC.

This clone appeared once. This chain links TRBV7-6 with TRBJ1-5; D is possibly TRBD1 (6 bases). CDR3 length: 15 amino acids. Trimming pared 3 bases from V and 4 bases from J, leaving 13 bases between. Germline lookup yields CDR1 SGHVS and CDR2 FNYEAQ. DNA for the CDR3: TGTGCCAGCAGCTTGGGGGCTGGCCGGAATCAGCCCCAGCATTTT. Translation: CASSLGAGRNQPQHF.

J is TRBJ2-1 and V is TRBV7-3; no clear D gene. V lost 4 bases and J 5 bases, leaving 12 bases between the germline ends. The germline V gene encodes CDR1 SGHTA and CDR2 FQGTGA. CDR3 length equals 14 residues. The DNA of the CDR3 is TGTGCCAGCAGCTCCGGAGTTTGGGACAATGAGCAGTTCTTC. Its translation is CASSSGVWDNEQFF.

This chain connects TRBV5-6 to TRBJ1-1; D gene uncertain. CDR1 and CDR2 from the germline V gene are SGHDT and YYEEEE. This CDR3 region has 13 residues. Trimming cost V 2 bases and J 13 bases, with 18 bases left between them. The CDR3 loop is CASSFSNGPKFFF. Here the CDR3 DNA reads TGTGCCAGCAGCTTTTCAAACGGTCCCAAGTTTTTCTTT.